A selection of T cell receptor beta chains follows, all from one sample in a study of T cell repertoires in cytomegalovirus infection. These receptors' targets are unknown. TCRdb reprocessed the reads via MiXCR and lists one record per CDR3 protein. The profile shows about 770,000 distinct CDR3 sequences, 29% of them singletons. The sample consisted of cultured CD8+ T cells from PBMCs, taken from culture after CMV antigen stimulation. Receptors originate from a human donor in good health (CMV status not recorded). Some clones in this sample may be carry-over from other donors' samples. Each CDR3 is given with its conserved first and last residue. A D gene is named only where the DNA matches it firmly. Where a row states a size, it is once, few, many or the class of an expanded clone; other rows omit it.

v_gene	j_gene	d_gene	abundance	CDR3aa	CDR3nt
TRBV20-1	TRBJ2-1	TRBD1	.	CSVIRGDRGNNEQFF	TGCAGTGTTATCCGTGGGGACAGGGGCAACAATGAGCAGTTCTTC
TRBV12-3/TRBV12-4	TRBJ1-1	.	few	CASSLGLGAPNTEAFF	TGTGCCAGCAGTTTAGGTCTGGGGGCGCCGAACACTGAAGCTTTCTTT
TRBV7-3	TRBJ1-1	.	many	CASSSTGLQMGTEAFF	TGTGCCAGCAGCTCAACAGGGCTACAAATGGGCACTGAAGCTTTCTTT
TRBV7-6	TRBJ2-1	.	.	CASSLVVGGDEQFF	TGTGCCAGCAGCTTAGTAGTTGGCGGAGATGAGCAGTTCTTC
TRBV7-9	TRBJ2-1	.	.	CASSLKDGRAYNEQFF	TGTGCCAGCAGCTTGAAGGACGGGAGAGCCTACAATGAGCAGTTCTTC
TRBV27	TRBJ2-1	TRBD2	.	CASSPSGGPPYNEQFF	TGTGCCAGCAGCCCTAGCGGGGGGCCCCCTTACAATGAGCAGTTCTTC
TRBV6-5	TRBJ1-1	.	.	CASSYKEDNTEAFF	TGTGCCAGCAGTTACAAGGAAGACAACACTGAAGCTTTCTTT
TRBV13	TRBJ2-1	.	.	CASSLTGPQGEQFF	TGTGCCAGCAGCTTAACCGGGCCCCAGGGTGAGCAGTTCTTC
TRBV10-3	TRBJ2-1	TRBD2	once	CAISGTSGGLGSYNEQFF	TGTGCCATCAGTGGGACTAGCGGGGGGCTAGGCTCCTACAATGAGCAGTTCTTC
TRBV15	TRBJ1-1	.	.	CATSRGPPEAFF	TGTGCCACCAGCAGAGGCCCTCCCGAAGCTTTCTTT
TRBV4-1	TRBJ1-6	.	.	CASKKTGIEDSPLHF	TGCGCCAGCAAAAAAACAGGGATAGAGGATTCACCCCTCCACTTT
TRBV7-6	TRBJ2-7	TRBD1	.	CASSSRTGIEQYF	TGTGCCAGCAGCTCCCGGACAGGGATCGAGCAGTACTTC
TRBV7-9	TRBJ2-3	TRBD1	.	CASSHPRQGRSHPQYF	TGTGCCAGCAGCCACCCCCGACAGGGGAGAAGCCATCCGCAGTATTTT
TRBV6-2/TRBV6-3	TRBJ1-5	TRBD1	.	CASSYNRGQGVYQPQHF	TGTGCCAGCAGTTACAACAGGGGACAGGGGGTTTATCAGCCCCAGCATTTT
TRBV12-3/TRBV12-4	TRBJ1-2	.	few	CASSLAGTAGNGYTF	TGTGCCAGCAGTTTAGCAGGGACCGCCGGGAATGGCTACACCTTC
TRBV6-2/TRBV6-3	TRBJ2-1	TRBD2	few	CASGLAGPNNEQFF	TGTGCCAGCGGACTAGCGGGGCCAAACAATGAGCAGTTCTTC
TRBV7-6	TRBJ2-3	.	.	CASSFGRGPFDTQYF	TGTGCCAGCAGCTTTGGCAGGGGCCCCTTTGATACGCAGTATTTT
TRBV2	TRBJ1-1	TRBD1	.	CATPTGLMNTEAFF	TGTGCCACCCCGACAGGGCTCATGAACACTGAAGCTTTCTTT
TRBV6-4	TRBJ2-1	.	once	CATRWAGASYNEQFF	TGTGCCACCCGATGGGCGGGCGCTTCCTACAATGAGCAGTTCTTC
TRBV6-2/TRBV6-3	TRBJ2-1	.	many	CATLEYNEQFF	TGTGCCACCCTAGAGTACAATGAGCAGTTCTTC
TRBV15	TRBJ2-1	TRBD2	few	CATSPLPTSGGNEQFF	TGTGCCACCAGTCCGCTTCCGACTAGCGGGGGAAATGAGCAGTTCTTC
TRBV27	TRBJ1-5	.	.	CASSFSGDSNQPQHF	TGTGCCAGCAGTTTTTCGGGAGATAGCAATCAGCCCCAGCATTTT
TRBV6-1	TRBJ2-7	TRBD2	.	CASSEWSGGDYEQCF	TGTGCCAGCAGTGAATGGAGCGGGGGGGACTACGAGCAGTGCTTC